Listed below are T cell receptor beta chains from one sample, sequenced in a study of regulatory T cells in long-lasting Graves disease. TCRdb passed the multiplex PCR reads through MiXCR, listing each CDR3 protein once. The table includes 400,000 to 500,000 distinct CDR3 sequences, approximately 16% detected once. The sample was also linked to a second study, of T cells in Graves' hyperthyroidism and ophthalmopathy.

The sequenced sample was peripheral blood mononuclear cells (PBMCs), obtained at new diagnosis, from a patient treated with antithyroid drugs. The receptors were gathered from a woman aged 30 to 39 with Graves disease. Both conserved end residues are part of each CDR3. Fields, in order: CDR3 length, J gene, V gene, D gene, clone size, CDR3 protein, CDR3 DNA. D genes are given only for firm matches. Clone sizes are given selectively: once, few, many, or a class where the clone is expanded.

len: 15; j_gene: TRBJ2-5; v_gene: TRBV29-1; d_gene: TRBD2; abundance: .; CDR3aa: CSVGGTSGAQETQYF; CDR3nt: TGCAGCGTTGGGGGTACTAGCGGAGCTCAAGAGACCCAGTACTTC
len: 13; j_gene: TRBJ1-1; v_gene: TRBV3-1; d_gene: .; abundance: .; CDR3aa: CASSRPTPHQAFF; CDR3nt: TGTGCCAGCAGCCGACCTACCCCTCATCAAGCTTTCTTT
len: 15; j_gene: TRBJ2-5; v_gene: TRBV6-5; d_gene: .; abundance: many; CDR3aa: CASSYSGGAGETQYF; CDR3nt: TGTGCCAGCAGTTACTCCGGGGGAGCTGGGGAGACCCAGTACTTC
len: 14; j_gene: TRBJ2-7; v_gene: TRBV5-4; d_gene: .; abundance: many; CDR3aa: CASSFTGSSVEQYF; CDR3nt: TGTGCCAGCAGCTTTACGGGATCCTCGGTCGAGCAGTACTTC
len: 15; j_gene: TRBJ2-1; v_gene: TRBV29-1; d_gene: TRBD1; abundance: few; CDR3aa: CSVEPGTGAYNEQFF; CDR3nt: TGCAGCGTTGAACCCGGGACAGGGGCCTACAATGAGCAGTTCTTC
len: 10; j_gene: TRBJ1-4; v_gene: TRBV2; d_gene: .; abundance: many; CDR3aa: CASSVEKLFF; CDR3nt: TGTGCCAGCAGCGTTGAAAAACTGTTTTTT
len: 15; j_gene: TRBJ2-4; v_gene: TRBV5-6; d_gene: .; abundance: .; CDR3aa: CASVGHGRPKNIQYF; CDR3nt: TGTGCCAGCGTTGGGCACGGTAGGCCCAAAAACATTCAGTACTTC
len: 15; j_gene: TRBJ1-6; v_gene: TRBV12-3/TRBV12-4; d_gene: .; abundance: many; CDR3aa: CASSLEGGLGSPLHF; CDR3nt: TGTGCCAGCAGTTTAGAAGGGGGGCTAGGGTCACCCCTCCACTTT
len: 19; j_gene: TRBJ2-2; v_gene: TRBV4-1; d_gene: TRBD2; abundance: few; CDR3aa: CASSPVGLAGGPGTGELFF; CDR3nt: TGCGCCAGCAGTCCAGTGGGGCTAGCGGGAGGGCCTGGCACCGGGGAGCTGTTTTTT
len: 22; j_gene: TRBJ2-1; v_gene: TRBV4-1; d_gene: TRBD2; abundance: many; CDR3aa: CASSQVPGTSGRSATAYNEQFF; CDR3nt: TGCGCCAGCAGCCAAGTACCAGGAACTAGCGGGAGGAGCGCGACGGCCTACAATGAGCAGTTCTTC
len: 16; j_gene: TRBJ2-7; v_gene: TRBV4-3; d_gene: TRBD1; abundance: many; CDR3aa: CASSQVWDRGHREQYF; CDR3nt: TGCGCCAGCAGCCAAGTTTGGGACAGGGGGCATCGGGAGCAGTACTTC
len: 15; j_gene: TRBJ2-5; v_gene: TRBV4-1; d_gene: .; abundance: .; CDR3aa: CASSHEKGLLETQYF; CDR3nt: TGCGCCAGCAGCCACGAGAAAGGCTTATTAGAGACCCAGTACTTC
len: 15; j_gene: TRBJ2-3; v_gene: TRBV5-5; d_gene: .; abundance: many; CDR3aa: CASSLGYISTDTQYF; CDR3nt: TGTGCCAGCAGCTTGGGCTACATATCCACAGATACGCAGTATTTT
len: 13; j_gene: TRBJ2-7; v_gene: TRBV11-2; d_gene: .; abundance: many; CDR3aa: CASSLRQSYEQYF; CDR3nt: TGTGCCAGCAGCTTACGACAGTCCTACGAGCAGTACTTC
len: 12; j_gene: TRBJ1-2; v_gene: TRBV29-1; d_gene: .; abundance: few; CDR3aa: CSVGGQFYGYTF; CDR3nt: TGCAGCGTTGGGGGGCAGTTCTATGGCTACACCTTC
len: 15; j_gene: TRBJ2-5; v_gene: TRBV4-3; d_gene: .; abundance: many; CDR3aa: CASSHTGHVQETQYF; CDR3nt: TGCGCCAGCAGCCATACCGGCCACGTACAAGAGACCCAGTACTTC
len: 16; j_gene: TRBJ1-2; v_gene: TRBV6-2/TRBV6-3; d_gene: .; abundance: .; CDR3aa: CASSYSTGPPNYGYTF; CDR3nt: TGTGCCAGCAGTTACTCGACGGGACCGCCTAACTATGGCTACACCTTC
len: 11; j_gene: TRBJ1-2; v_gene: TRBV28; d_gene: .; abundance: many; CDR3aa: CASSRAYGYTF; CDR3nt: TGTGCCAGCAGTAGGGCCTATGGCTACACCTTC
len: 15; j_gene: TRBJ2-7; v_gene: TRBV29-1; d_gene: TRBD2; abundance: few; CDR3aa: CSVVGLAGVSYEQYF; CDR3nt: TGCAGCGTTGTTGGACTAGCGGGAGTGTCCTACGAGCAGTACTTC
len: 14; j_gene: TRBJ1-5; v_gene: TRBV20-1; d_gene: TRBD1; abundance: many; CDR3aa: CSAGGTGVMKPQHF; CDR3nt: TGCAGTGCGGGAGGGACAGGGGTTATGAAGCCCCAGCATTTT
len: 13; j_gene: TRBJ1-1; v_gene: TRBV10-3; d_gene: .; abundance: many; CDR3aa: CAISVTSDTEAFF; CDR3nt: TGTGCCATCAGTGTGACATCGGACACTGAAGCTTTCTTT
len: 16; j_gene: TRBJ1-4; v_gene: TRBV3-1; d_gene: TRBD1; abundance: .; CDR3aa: CASSQEAGGFNEKLFF; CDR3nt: TGTGCCAGCAGCCAAGAGGCAGGGGGGTTTAATGAAAAACTGTTTTTT
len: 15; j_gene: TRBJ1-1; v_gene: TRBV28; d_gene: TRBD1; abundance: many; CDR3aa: CASSSWGQATSEAFF; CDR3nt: TGTGCCAGCAGCTCCTGGGGACAGGCTACATCAGAAGCTTTCTTT
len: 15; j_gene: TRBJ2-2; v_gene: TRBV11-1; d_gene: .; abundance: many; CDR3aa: CASSLWSYNTGELFF; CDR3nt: TGTGCCAGCAGCTTATGGTCTTATAACACCGGGGAGCTGTTTTTT
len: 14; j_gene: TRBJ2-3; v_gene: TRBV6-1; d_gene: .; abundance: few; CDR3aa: CASRLKGSTDTQYF; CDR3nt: TGTGCCAGCAGACTAAAGGGGAGCACAGATACGCAGTATTTT
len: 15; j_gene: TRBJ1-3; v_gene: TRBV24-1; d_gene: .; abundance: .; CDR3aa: CATSDLQGAGNTIYF; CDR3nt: TGTGCCACCAGTGATTTGCAAGGGGCTGGAAACACCATATATTTT
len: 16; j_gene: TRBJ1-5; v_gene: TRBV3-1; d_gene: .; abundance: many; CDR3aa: CASSPRGVTGNQPQHF; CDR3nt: TGTGCCAGCAGCCCCCGGGGGGTGACGGGCAATCAGCCCCAGCATTTT
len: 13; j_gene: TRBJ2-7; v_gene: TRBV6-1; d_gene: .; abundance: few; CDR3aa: CASSGTQPSEQYF; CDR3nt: TGTGCCAGCAGTGGGACTCAGCCTAGCGAGCAGTACTTC
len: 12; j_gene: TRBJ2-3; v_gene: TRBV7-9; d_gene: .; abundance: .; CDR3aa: CASNSGTDTQYF; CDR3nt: TGTGCCAGCAATAGCGGAACAGATACGCAGTATTTT
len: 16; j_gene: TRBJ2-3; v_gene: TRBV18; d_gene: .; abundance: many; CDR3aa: CASSPPPGLREDTQYF; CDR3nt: TGTGCCAGCTCACCGCCCCCGGGACTCCGAGAAGATACGCAGTATTTT
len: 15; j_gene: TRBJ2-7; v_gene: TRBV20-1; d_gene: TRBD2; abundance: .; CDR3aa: CSARRLAGESYEQYF; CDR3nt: TGCAGTGCTAGACGGCTAGCGGGCGAATCCTACGAGCAGTACTTC
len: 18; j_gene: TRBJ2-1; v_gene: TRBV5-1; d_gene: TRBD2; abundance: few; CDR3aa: CASSLERTSGRALNEQFF; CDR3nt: TGCGCCAGCAGCTTGGAGAGGACTAGCGGGAGGGCCTTAAATGAGCAGTTCTTC
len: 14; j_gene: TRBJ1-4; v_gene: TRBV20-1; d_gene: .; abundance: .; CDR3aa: CSAAWEEGSEKLFF; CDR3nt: TGCAGTGCTGCATGGGAGGAGGGATCTGAAAAACTGTTTTTT
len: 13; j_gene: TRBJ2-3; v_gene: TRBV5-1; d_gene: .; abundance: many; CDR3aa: CASSLRAKDTQYF; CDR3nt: TGCGCCAGCAGCTTGCGGGCAAAAGATACGCAGTATTTT
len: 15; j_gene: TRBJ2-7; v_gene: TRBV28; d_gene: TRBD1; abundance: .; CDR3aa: CASRPPGGSAYKQYF; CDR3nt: TGTGCCAGCAGACCCCCAGGGGGAAGCGCCTACAAGCAGTACTTC
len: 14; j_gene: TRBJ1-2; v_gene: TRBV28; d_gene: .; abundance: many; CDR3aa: CASSLKGGWYGYTF; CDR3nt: TGTGCCAGCAGTTTAAAGGGGGGATGGTATGGCTACACCTTC
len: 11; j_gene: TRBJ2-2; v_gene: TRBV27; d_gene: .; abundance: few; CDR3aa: CASIQAGELFF; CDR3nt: TGTGCCAGCATTCAAGCCGGGGAGCTGTTTTTT
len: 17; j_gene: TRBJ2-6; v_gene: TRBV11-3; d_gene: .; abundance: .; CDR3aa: CASSANLAPSGANVLTF; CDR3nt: TGTGCCAGCAGCGCGAACCTAGCCCCCTCTGGGGCCAACGTCCTGACTTTC
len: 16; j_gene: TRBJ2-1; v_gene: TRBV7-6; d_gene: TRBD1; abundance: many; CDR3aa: CASSPTWDRPYNEQFF; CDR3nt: TGTGCCAGCAGCCCCACCTGGGACAGGCCCTACAATGAGCAGTTCTTC
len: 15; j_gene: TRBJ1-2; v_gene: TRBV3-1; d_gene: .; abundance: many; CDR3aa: CASSPWDRINYGYTF; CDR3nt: TGTGCCAGCAGCCCCTGGGACCGCATAAACTATGGCTACACCTTC
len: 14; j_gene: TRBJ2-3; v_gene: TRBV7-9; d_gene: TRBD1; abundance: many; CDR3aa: CASSATGGGDTQYF; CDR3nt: TGTGCCAGCAGCGCGACAGGGGGCGGCGATACGCAGTATTTT
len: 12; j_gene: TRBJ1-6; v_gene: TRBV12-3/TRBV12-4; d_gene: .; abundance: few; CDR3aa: CASTRSYSPLHF; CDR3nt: TGTGCCAGCACCAGAAGCTATTCACCCCTCCACTTT
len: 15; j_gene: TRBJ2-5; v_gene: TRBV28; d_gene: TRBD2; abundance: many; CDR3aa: CASTEAGGVRETQYF; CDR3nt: TGTGCCAGCACTGAAGCGGGAGGAGTTCGCGAGACCCAGTACTTC
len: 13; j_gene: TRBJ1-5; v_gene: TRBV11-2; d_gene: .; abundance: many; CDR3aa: CASSSEINQPQHF; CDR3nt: TGTGCCAGCAGCTCCGAAATAAATCAGCCCCAGCATTTT
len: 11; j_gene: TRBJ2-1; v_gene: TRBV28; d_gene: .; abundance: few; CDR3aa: CASSLEQEQFF; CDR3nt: TGTGCCAGCAGTTTGGAACAAGAGCAGTTCTTC
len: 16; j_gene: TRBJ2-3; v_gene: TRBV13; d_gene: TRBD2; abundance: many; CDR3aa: CASSPSRAGGRGTQYF; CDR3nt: TGTGCCAGCAGCCCCTCCCGAGCGGGAGGGCGAGGTACGCAGTATTTT